This T cell receptor beta chain was captured in a study of regulatory T cells in long-lasting Graves disease. HTBI primers from iRepertoire and Arm-PCR of CDR3 regions yielded the TCR beta libraries. In the authors' workflow: Taken together, the samples had 62 TRBV and more than 11 TRBJ segments identified. TCRdb re-called the multiplex PCR reads through MiXCR, storing one row per CDR3 protein. These V and J calls derive from TCRdb rather than the authors' analysis. There are 400,000 to 450,000 distinct CDR3 sequences in the sample; around 14% occur only once, and roughly 17% lies in the top ten. Study findings and constraints: The study found TRBV28, TRBJ1-2 and TRBJ2-5 favored in persistent disease. Authors noted too few samples as a limitation.

Stated time point: newly diagnosed GD, antithyroid drugs for less than 3 months. There was RNA extracted from PBMCs, and the TCR library was made from it. Germline values: CDR1 GTSNPN, CDR2 SVGIG (reference sequence). CDR3 length equals 18 residues. Germline trimming cut 2 bases from V and 4 bases from J; bases unmatched to any gene: 12. This clonotype was counted ten times or more. Its antigen is currently unknown. These data were likewise used in another study, on T cells in Graves' hyperthyroidism and ophthalmopathy. That paper states: In blood, most of the thyroid clonotypes expanded above 0.001 were also present.

The receptor comes from a woman aged 25-40 years with Graves disease. This chain connects TRBV30 to TRBJ2-5, with 14 bases that match TRBD2. The specimen was peripheral blood mononuclear cells (PBMCs), collected at new diagnosis, from a patient treated with antithyroid drugs. CDR3 bases: TGTGCCTGGAGTCCCGGACTAGCGGGAGGATTTCTAGGAGAGACCCAGTACTTC. Translation gives CAWSPGLAGGFLGETQYF.